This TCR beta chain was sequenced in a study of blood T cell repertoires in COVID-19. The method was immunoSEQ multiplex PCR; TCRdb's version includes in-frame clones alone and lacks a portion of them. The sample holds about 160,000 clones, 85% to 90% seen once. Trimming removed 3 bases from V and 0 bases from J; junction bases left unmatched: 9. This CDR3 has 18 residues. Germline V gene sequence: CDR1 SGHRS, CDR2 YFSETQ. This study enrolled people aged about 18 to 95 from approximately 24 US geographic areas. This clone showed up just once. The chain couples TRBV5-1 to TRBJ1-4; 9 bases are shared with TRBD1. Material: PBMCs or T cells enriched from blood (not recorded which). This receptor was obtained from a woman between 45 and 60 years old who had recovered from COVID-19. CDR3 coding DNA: TGCGCCAGCAGCTCATGGACAGGGGCGACTGCAACTAATGAAAAACTGTTTTTT. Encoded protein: CASSSWTGATATNEKLFF.